This T cell receptor (beta chain) appears in the sequencing data of a study of T cell responses to AZD1222 COVID-19 vaccine. Background on the study: Pooled together were second doses at about 4 or about 12 weeks.

V was trimmed by 0 bases and J by 3 bases, leaving 12 bases between them. Germline loops: CDR1 GTSNPN, CDR2 SVGIG (reference sequence). The length of the CDR3 is 16 residues. On this clone itself: Its specificity is not known.

Profiling relied on immunoSEQ multiplex PCR, and the TCRdb table lists in-frame clones only, not all of them. The table shows tens of thousands of clones, with 65% to 90% occurring only once. Study-level findings and limits: At baseline, seropositivity was found in only a handful of AZD1222 recipients. Donors were chiefly white British, with a greater number of females, and clonal diversity was perhaps underestimated. Spike-wide vaccine-associated CD4 TCRs dominated at 160-218 and 743-854.

The chain carries TRBV30 and TRBJ1-6; possible D gene TRBD1, 6 bases. The receptor was derived from an adult in good health. The sample here was peripheral blood, taken on day 0 of AZD1222 vaccination. As DNA, the CDR3 is TGTGCCTGGAGTGTTGGCGGGACAATCTATAATTCACCCCTCCACTTT. Translation: CAWSVGGTIYNSPLHF.